This is a list of T cell receptor beta chains from one sample in a study of shared clonotypes between healthy human individuals. This table comes from immunoSEQ multiplex PCR, and its TCRdb copy is limited to in-frame clones, with some not included. Of a few million clones in the sample, 90% to 95% were seen once. The sample comprised naive CD8+ T cells from PBMCs. The origin of the receptors is a man between 18 and 35 years old in good health. Some clones in this sample may be carry-over from other donors' samples. Each CDR3 is given with its conserved first and last residue. A D gene is named only where the DNA matches it firmly. Some rows have no size entry. The others give once, few or many, or a class for an expanded clone.

CDR3,DNA,V,J,size,D
CASSQKRGEAYEQYF,TGTGCCAGCAGCCAAAAGCGGGGGGAAGCCTACGAGCAGTACTTC,TRBV5-5,TRBJ2-7,.,TRBD2
CAISEFLAGGDNEQFF,TGTGCCATCAGTGAATTCCTAGCGGGAGGCGACAATGAGCAGTTCTTC,TRBV10-3,TRBJ2-1,.,TRBD2
CASSPDRGPYNEQFF,TGTGCCAGCAGTCCGGACAGGGGGCCTTACAATGAGCAGTTCTTC,TRBV6-5,TRBJ2-1,.,TRBD1
CASSQAASSGRALRADTQYF,TGCGCCAGCAGCCAAGCCGCCTCTAGCGGGAGGGCCCTCAGAGCAGATACGCAGTATTTT,TRBV4-1,TRBJ2-3,.,TRBD2
CASSLDRGRVDEQFF,TGTGCCAGCAGTTTGGACAGGGGGCGCGTCGATGAGCAGTTCTTC,TRBV6-5,TRBJ2-1,.,TRBD1
CASSEERTNYGYTF,TGTGCCAGCAGTGAAGAACGGACCAACTATGGCTACACCTTC,TRBV2,TRBJ1-2,.,.
CASSLLGFSYNEQFF,TGCGCCAGCAGCTTGTTGGGTTTCTCCTACAATGAGCAGTTCTTC,TRBV5-1,TRBJ2-1,.,.
CASSQGGQQQFF,TGTGCCAGCAGCCAAGGGGGTCAACAGCAGTTCTTC,TRBV11-2,TRBJ2-1,.,.
CASTAGSSTEAFF,TGTGCCAGCACAGCAGGGTCGTCCACTGAAGCTTTCTTT,TRBV27,TRBJ1-1,.,.
CASSEEAGGNGYTF,TGTGCCAGCAGTGAAGAAGCAGGGGGTAATGGCTACACCTTC,TRBV2,TRBJ1-2,.,TRBD1
CASSVGQGNTGELFF,TGTGCCAGCAGCGTAGGTCAGGGGAACACCGGGGAGCTGTTTTTT,TRBV9,TRBJ2-2,.,.
CASSLGQTDGYTF,TGTGCCAGCAGCTTAGGTCAGACAGATGGCTACACCTTC,TRBV7-8,TRBJ1-2,.,.
CASSPGDSLYEQYF,TGTGCCAGCAGTCCCGGGGACTCCCTCTACGAGCAGTACTTC,TRBV6-5,TRBJ2-7,.,.
CASSSLPSAGNEQFF,TGTGCCAGCAGCTCCTTACCTAGCGCGGGCAATGAGCAGTTCTTC,TRBV7-8,TRBJ2-1,.,.
CASSQVHGYEQYF,TGTGCCAGCAGCCAAGTACACGGCTACGAGCAGTACTTC,TRBV14,TRBJ2-7,.,.
CASSSVSTYEQYF,TGTGCCAGCAGCTCTGTCAGTACCTACGAGCAGTACTTC,TRBV7-8,TRBJ2-7,.,.
CASHGGYEQYF,TGTGCCAGCCATGGGGGGTACGAGCAGTACTTC,TRBV27,TRBJ2-7,.,.
CASRGMEELFF,TGTGCCAGCAGAGGTATGGAGGAGCTGTTTTTT,TRBV11-2,TRBJ2-2,.,.
CASSHRQGNNEQFF,TGTGCCAGCAGTCACCGACAGGGTAATAATGAGCAGTTCTTC,TRBV27,TRBJ2-1,.,TRBD1
CASGLLGTGDNEQFF,TGTGCTAGTGGTTTGCTCGGGACAGGGGACAATGAGCAGTTCTTC,TRBV12-5,TRBJ2-1,.,TRBD1
CASSSAAGGETEAFF,TGTGCCAGCAGTTCGGCCGCGGGAGGCGAGACTGAAGCTTTCTTT,TRBV27,TRBJ1-1,once,.
CASKDRVVSEAFF,TGTGCCAGCAAGGACAGGGTCGTCTCTGAAGCTTTCTTT,TRBV25-1,TRBJ1-1,.,TRBD1
CASSYGDRGYEQYF,TGTGCCAGCAGTTATGGGGACAGGGGCTACGAGCAGTACTTC,TRBV6-5,TRBJ2-7,.,TRBD1
CASSPTGQENTGELFF,TGTGCCAGTAGTCCAACGGGACAGGAGAACACCGGGGAGCTGTTTTTT,TRBV19,TRBJ2-2,.,TRBD1
CASSIRTADQETQYF,TGTGCCAGCAGCATCAGGACAGCAGACCAAGAGACCCAGTACTTC,TRBV9,TRBJ2-5,.,.
CASGLDGATGLRSGYTF,TGTGCTAGTGGTTTGGACGGGGCAACAGGGCTCCGGTCGGGCTACACCTTC,TRBV12-5,TRBJ1-2,.,.
CASNSGTAYEQYF,TGTGCCAGCAACTCAGGGACAGCATACGAGCAGTACTTC,TRBV28,TRBJ2-7,.,TRBD1
CASSPRGSYGYEQYF,TGTGCCAGCAGCCCCAGGGGTTCGTATGGCTACGAGCAGTACTTC,TRBV5-6,TRBJ2-7,.,.
CASSDRGLEAFF,TGTGCCAGCTCGGACAGGGGGCTAGAAGCTTTCTTT,TRBV6-5,TRBJ1-1,.,TRBD1
CASSLRGLGTGELFF,TGTGCCAGCAGCTTGCGGGGGCTGGGCACCGGGGAGCTGTTTTTT,TRBV5-4,TRBJ2-2,.,.
CASSGHRREWEPQHF,TGTGCCAGCAGTGGGCACAGAAGGGAATGGGAGCCCCAGCATTTT,TRBV2,TRBJ1-5,.,.
CSVEDQQGLNGYTF,TGCAGCGTTGAAGATCAACAGGGGTTGAATGGCTACACCTTC,TRBV29-1,TRBJ1-2,.,TRBD1
CASSIAVGGMNQPQHF,TGTGCCAGCAGCATAGCGGTTGGGGGCATGAATCAGCCCCAGCATTTT,TRBV7-9,TRBJ1-5,.,.
CASSPDRGQANEKLFF,TGTGCCAGCAGCCCTGACAGGGGGCAGGCTAATGAAAAACTGTTTTTT,TRBV7-9,TRBJ1-4,.,TRBD1
CSSLRENTEAFF,TGCAGCTCCCTCAGGGAGAACACTGAAGCTTTCTTT,TRBV29-1,TRBJ1-1,.,.
CASSPRDPAYGYTF,TGCGCCAGCAGCCCGCGGGATCCCGCCTATGGCTACACCTTC,TRBV4-1,TRBJ1-2,.,.
CASSLFGTTDTQYF,TGTGCCAGCAGTTTATTTGGGACCACAGATACGCAGTATTTT,TRBV27,TRBJ2-3,.,.
CASSFVGYEQYF,TGTGCCAGCAGTTTCGTTGGGTACGAGCAGTACTTC,TRBV6-5,TRBJ2-7,.,.
CASRMGQGIYEQYF,TGTGCCAGCAGGATGGGACAGGGGATTTACGAGCAGTACTTC,TRBV11-2,TRBJ2-7,.,TRBD1
CASSQDWVSGMFNEQFF,TGCGCCAGCAGCCAAGATTGGGTGAGCGGGATGTTCAATGAGCAGTTCTTC,TRBV4-1,TRBJ2-1,once,TRBD2